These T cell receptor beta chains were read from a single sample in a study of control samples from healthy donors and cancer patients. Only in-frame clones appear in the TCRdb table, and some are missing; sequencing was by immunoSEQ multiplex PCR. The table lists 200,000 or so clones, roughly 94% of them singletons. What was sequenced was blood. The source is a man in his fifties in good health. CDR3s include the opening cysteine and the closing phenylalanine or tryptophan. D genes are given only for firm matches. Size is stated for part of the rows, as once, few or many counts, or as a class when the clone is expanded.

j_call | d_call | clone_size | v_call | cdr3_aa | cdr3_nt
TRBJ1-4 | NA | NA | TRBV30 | CAWRRGAGEKLFF | TGTGCCTGGAGAAGAGGGGCTGGTGAAAAACTGTTTTTT
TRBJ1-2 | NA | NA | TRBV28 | CASSLGGKSFLYGYTF | TGTGCCAGCAGCCTAGGAGGAAAATCATTTCTTTATGGCTACACCTTC
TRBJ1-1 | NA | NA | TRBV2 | CARGVAGSGTEAFF | TGTGCCAGAGGGGTAGCAGGGTCGGGCACTGAAGCTTTCTTT
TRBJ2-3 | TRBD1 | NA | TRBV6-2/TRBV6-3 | CASSYGDRGDTDTQYF | TGTGCCAGCAGTTACGGGGACAGGGGCGACACAGATACGCAGTATTTT
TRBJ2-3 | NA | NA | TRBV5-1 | CASSLGQGADTQYF | TGCGCCAGCAGCTTGGGGCAGGGTGCAGATACGCAGTATTTT
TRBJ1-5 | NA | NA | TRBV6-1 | CASSEAKGGQPQHF | TGTGCCAGCAGTGAAGCGAAGGGAGGGCAGCCCCAGCATTTT
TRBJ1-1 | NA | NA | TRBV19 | CASSKGLIERNTEAFF | TGTGCCAGTAGTAAGGGCCTCATCGAACGGAACACTGAAGCTTTCTTT
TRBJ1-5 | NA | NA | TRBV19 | CASTSRGPQHF | TGTGCCAGTACCTCCAGAGGGCCCCAGCATTTT
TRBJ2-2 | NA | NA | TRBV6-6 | CASTRAISTLNTGELFF | TGTGCCAGCACTCGGGCGATTTCAACCTTGAACACCGGGGAGCTGTTTTTT
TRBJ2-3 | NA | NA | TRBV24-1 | CATSDLPGGGTDTQYF | TGTGCCACCAGTGATTTGCCAGGCGGCGGCACAGATACGCAGTATTTT
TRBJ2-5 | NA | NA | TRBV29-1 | CSVEDQGTRETQYF | TGCAGCGTTGAAGATCAAGGGACCCGGGAGACCCAGTACTTC
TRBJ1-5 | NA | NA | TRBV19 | CASSEGYGNQPQHF | TGTGCCAGTAGCGAAGGGTACGGCAATCAGCCCCAGCATTTT
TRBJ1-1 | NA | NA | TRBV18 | CASSPSSGETEAFF | TGTGCCAGCTCACCATCTTCGGGGGAGACTGAAGCTTTCTTT
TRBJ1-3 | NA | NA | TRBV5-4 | CASSLGGDSGNTIYF | TGTGCCAGCAGCTTAGGGGGGGACTCTGGAAACACCATATATTTT
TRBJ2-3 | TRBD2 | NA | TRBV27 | CASSPIAGGLIDTQYF | TGTGCCAGCAGTCCGATAGCGGGGGGGCTTATAGATACGCAGTATTTT
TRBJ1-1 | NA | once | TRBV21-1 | CASKRTENTEAFF | TGTGCCAGCAAGAGAACCGAGAACACTGAAGCTTTCTTT
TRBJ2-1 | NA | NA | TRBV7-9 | CASSPPPSYNEQFF | TGTGCCAGCAGCCCCCCCCCTTCCTACAATGAGCAGTTCTTC
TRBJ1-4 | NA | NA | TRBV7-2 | CASSVLRGGANEKLFF | TGTGCCAGCAGCGTTCTACGGGGCGGCGCTAATGAAAAACTGTTTTTT
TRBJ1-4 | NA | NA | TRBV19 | CASSSGRATNEKLFF | TGTGCCAGTAGTAGCGGACGGGCAACTAATGAAAAACTGTTTTTT
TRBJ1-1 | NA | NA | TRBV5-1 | CASSLAPGDTEAFF | TGCGCCAGCAGCTTGGCACCCGGAGACACTGAAGCTTTCTTT
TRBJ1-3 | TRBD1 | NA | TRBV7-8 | CASSRDSRFSGNTIYF | TGTGCCAGCAGCCGGGACAGCCGATTCTCTGGAAACACCATATATTTT
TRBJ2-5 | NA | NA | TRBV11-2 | CASSLQQETQYF | TGTGCCAGCAGCTTACAACAAGAGACCCAGTACTTC
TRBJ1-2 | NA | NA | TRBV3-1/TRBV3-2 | CASSLDTTTGYTF | TGTGCCAGCAGCTTGGACACCACGACGGGCTACACCTTC
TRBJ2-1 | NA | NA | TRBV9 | CASSPQWLNNEQFF | TGTGCCAGCAGCCCCCAGTGGCTGAACAATGAGCAGTTCTTC
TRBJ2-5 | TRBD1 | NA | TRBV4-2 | CASSRPTGDAGTQYF | TGTGCCAGCAGCCGTCCAACAGGGGACGCTGGGACCCAGTACTTC
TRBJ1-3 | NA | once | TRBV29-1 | CSVPGAGNTIYF | TGCAGCGTCCCGGGGGCTGGAAACACCATATATTTT
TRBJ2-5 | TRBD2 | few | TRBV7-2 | CASSLEAGEQETQYF | TGTGCCAGCAGCTTAGAGGCGGGGGAGCAAGAGACCCAGTACTTC
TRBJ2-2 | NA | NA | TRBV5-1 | CASSLMGDSWTGELFF | TGCGCCAGCAGCTTGATGGGGGACTCTTGGACCGGGGAGCTGTTTTTT
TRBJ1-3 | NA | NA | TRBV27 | CASSFRGQNGNTIYF | TGTGCCAGCAGTTTCCGGGGACAAAATGGAAACACCATATATTTT
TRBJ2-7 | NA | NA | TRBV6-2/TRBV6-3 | CASSDRPYEQYF | TGTGCCAGCAGCGACAGACCCTACGAGCAGTACTTC
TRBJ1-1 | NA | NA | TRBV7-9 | CASSPVGGNTEAFF | TGTGCCAGCAGCCCAGTGGGTGGGAACACTGAAGCTTTCTTT
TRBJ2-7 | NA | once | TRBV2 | CASSAVTRDSEQYF | TGTGCCAGCAGTGCGGTCACTAGGGACTCGGAGCAGTACTTC
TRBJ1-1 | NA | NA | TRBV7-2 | CASSPRVNTEAFF | TGTGCCAGCAGCCCTCGGGTGAACACTGAAGCTTTCTTT
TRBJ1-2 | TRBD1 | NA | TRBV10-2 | CASRGTGTGAGYTF | TGCGCCAGCAGGGGAACCGGGACAGGGGCCGGCTACACCTTC
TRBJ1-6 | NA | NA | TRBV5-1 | CASSSQSPGNSPLHF | TGCGCCAGCAGCTCCCAGTCCCCAGGGAATTCACCCCTCCACTTT
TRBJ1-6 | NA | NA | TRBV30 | CALTFGQINSPLHF | TGTGCCTTAACATTCGGACAGATTAATTCACCCCTCCACTTT
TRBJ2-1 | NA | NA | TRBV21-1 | CASSKGDDNNEQFF | TGTGCCAGCAGCAAGGGGGACGATAACAATGAGCAGTTCTTC
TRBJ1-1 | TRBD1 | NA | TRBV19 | CASREGQANTEAFF | TGTGCCAGTAGAGAAGGACAGGCGAACACTGAAGCTTTCTTT
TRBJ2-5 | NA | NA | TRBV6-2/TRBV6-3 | CASSYGAGLIYF | TGTGCCAGCAGTTACGGCGCGGGGTTGATTTACTTC
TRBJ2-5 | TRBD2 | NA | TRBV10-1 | CASSDQRGGVGETQYF | TGCGCCAGCAGTGACCAGCGGGGGGGCGTTGGTGAGACCCAGTACTTC
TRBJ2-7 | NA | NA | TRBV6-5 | CASSYRRAGIYEQYF | TGTGCCAGCAGTTACCGACGGGCAGGCATCTACGAGCAGTACTTC
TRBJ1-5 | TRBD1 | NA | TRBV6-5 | CASRNRQGNQPQHF | TGTGCCAGCAGAAATCGACAGGGGAATCAGCCCCAGCATTTT
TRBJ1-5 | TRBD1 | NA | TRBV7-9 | CASSSTGANQPQHF | TGTGCCAGCAGCTCGACAGGGGCGAATCAGCCCCAGCATTTT
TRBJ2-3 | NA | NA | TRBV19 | CASSLTDSTDTQYF | TGTGCCAGTAGCTTGACAGATAGCACAGATACGCAGTATTTT
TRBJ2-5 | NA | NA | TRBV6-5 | CASSYSRGGETQYF | TGTGCCAGCAGTTACTCGAGGGGGGGCGAGACCCAGTACTTC
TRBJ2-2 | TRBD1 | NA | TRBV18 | CASSSGTGFSAGELFF | TGTGCCAGCTCTTCGGGGACAGGGTTTTCGGCCGGGGAGCTGTTTTTT
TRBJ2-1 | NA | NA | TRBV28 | CASSFTRDEQFF | TGTGCCAGCAGTTTTACGAGGGATGAGCAGTTCTTC
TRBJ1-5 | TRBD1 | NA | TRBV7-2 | CASSLGQGASNQPQHF | TGTGCCAGCAGCTTAGGACAGGGCGCTAGCAATCAGCCCCAGCATTTT
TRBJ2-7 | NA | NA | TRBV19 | CASSMAPGPLREQYF | TGTGCCAGTAGTATGGCCCCCGGACCCCTCCGCGAGCAGTACTTC
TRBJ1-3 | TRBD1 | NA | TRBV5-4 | CASSTRTGSGNTIYF | TGTGCCAGCAGCACCCGGACAGGGTCTGGAAACACCATATATTTT
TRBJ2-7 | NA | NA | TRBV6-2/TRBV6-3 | CASSYGREYEQYF | TGTGCCAGCAGTTACGGCAGGGAATACGAGCAGTACTTC
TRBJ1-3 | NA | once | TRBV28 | CASSLADRQRAIYF | TGTGCCAGCAGTTTGGCGGACCGCCAAAGGGCCATATATTTT
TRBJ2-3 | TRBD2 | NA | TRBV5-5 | CASSLRTSGGVGTDTQYF | TGTGCCAGCAGTTTGCGGACTAGCGGGGGGGTGGGCACAGATACGCAGTATTTT
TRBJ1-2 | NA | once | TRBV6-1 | CASSEAQASYGYTF | TGTGCCAGCAGTGAAGCGCAGGCCAGCTATGGCTACACCTTC
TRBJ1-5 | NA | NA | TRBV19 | CASSIWGGNGRQPQHF | TGTGCCAGTAGTATTTGGGGGGGGAATGGTCGTCAGCCCCAGCATTTT
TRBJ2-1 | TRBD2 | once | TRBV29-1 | CSVAGSGGPSQNEQFF | TGCAGCGTTGCGGGTAGCGGGGGGCCGAGCCAGAATGAGCAGTTCTTC